Listed below are T cell receptor beta chains from one sample, sequenced in a study of identical twins. MiXCR, applied by TCRdb to the 5' RACE reads, yields one record per CDR3 protein. The repertoire consists of about 690,000 distinct CDR3 sequences, with 5.5% to 7.5% occurring once and the leading ten covering about 1.8%. Sequences were obtained from naive T cells sorted from blood. The source of these receptors is a man younger than 35 in good health. CDR3s include the opening cysteine and the closing phenylalanine or tryptophan. D genes are given only for firm matches. A clone size is listed for some rows: how often the clone was seen (once, few, many), or a class if it is expanded.

V	J	D	size	CDR3	DNA
TRBV20-1	TRBJ2-5	NA	NA	CSARLQAETQYF	TGCAGTGCTAGGTTGCAGGCGGAGACCCAGTACTTC
TRBV6-2/TRBV6-3	TRBJ2-2	NA	few	CASSYNGPGELFF	TGTGCCAGCAGTTACAACGGGCCCGGGGAGCTGTTTTTT
TRBV5-1	TRBJ2-7	NA	many	CASSFRGARAYYEQYF	TGCGCCAGCAGCTTTCGAGGGGCCCGAGCCTACTACGAGCAGTACTTC
TRBV4-3	TRBJ2-1	NA	many	CASSQDLKQSQQFF	TGCGCCAGCAGCCAAGATCTAAAACAGAGTCAGCAGTTCTTC
TRBV6-1	TRBJ2-5	NA	few	CATETPGTRLQETQYF	TGTGCCACCGAGACTCCCGGCACCCGGTTACAAGAGACCCAGTACTTC
TRBV7-9	TRBJ2-4	NA	few	CAEQEENIQYF	TGTGCCGAACAGGAGGAAAACATTCAGTACTTC
TRBV7-2	TRBJ2-7	TRBD2	NA	CASSITTSGSSGYEQYF	TGTGCCAGCAGCATCACCACTAGCGGGAGCTCCGGCTACGAGCAGTACTTC
TRBV10-3	TRBJ2-1	TRBD2	many	CAIMQRLAGGQLSYNEQFF	TGTGCCATCATGCAACGACTAGCGGGAGGACAACTCTCCTACAATGAGCAGTTCTTC
TRBV20-1	TRBJ2-3	NA	many	CSAIDRRTDTQYF	TGCAGTGCTATAGACCGCCGGACAGATACGCAGTATTTT
TRBV12-3/TRBV12-4	TRBJ2-3	NA	NA	CASSFEAATDTQYF	TGTGCCAGCAGTTTTGAAGCTGCCACAGATACGCAGTATTTT